The table lists the clone carrying this TCR beta chain with many counts. This entry is derived from a study of T cells in Graves' hyperthyroidism and ophthalmopathy. Diagnosis rested on symptoms, serum thyroxine and TRAb, thyroid ultrasound, and orbital computed tomography. RNA transcripts were the template for amplifying TCR beta CDR3 regions. Researchers ran a first-round RT-PCR on the TCR CDR3 using the HTBI primer set. TCRdb re-derived calls from the multiplex PCR reads in MiXCR, one entry per CDR3 protein. The sample has 250,000 to 350,000 distinct CDR3 sequences; approximately 17% are singletons. Sequenced material: blood. The receptor was isolated from a man aged 25 to 40 with Graves' hyperthyroidism.

This chain's CDR3 is CASSLGGDTDTQYF. The CDR3, as DNA: TGTGCCAGCAGCTTGGGTGGGGACACAGATACGCAGTATTTT. The V gene is TRBV11-3, the J gene TRBJ2-3; the D is unclear. Germline V lookup: CDR1 SGHNT, CDR2 YENEEA. V lost 3 bases and J lost 2, with 9 bases in between. The CDR3 totals 14 residues.